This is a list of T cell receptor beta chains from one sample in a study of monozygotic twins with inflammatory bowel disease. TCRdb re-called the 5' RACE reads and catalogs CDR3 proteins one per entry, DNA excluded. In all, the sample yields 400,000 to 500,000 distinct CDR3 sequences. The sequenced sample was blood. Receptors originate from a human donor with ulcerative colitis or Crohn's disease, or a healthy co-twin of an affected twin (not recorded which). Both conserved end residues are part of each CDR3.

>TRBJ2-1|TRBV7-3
CASSFSGRIGNEQFF
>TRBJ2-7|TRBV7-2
CASSLGRASEQYF
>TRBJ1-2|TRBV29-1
CSVSDFYGYTF
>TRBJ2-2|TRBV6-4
CASSDSGLAGGFTGELFF
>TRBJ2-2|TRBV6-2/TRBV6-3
CATHGSGREAAGELFF
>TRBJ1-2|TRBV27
CASSLSTETRYTF
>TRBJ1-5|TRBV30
CAWRTGFDQPQHF
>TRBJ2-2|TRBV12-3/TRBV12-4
CASSDRGPGTGELFF
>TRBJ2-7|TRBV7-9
CASSLPGPTYEQYF
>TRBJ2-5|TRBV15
CATSRGDRGETQYF
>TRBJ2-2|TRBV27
CASRPRTLTSGEGGELFF
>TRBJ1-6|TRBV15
CATSKGQTNSPLHF
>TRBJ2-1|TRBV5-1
CASSTEGGIGHEQFF
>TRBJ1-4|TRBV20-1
CSVPGAQANEKLFF
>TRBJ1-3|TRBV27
CASRDLAGNTIYF
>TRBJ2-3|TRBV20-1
CSSAEFEDTPYF
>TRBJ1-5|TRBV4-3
CASSQDRNQPQHF
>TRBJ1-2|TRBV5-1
CASSLFRQREGYTF
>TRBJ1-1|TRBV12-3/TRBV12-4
CASGGANTEAFF
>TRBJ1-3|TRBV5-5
CASSSQGAGNTIYF
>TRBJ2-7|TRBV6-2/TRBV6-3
CATSRDLLYEQYF
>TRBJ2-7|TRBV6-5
CASSYGTQAYEQYF
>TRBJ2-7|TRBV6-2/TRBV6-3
CASSLEIGLAYLYEQYF
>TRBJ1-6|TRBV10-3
CAISDGKGVRPLHF
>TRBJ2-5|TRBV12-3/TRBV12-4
CASSEGNRQETQYF
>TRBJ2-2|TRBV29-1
CRPFRDRGELFF
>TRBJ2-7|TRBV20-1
CSASNHPAHEQYF
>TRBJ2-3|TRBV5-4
CASSLDGLQPRETDTQYF
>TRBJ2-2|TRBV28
CACTGVPTGELFF
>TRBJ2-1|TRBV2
CASRDLAGGYYNEQFF
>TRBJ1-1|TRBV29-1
CSVEERTVGTEAFF
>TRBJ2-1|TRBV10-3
CAISESGDRYNEQFF
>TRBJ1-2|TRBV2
CASSGTGQGNYGYTF
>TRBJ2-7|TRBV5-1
CASSFDPGLADYEQYF
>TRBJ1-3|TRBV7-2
CASSEDRYSGNTIYF
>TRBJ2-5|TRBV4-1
CASSGLAGDGETQYF
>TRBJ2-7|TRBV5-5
CASSLAATGSYEQYF
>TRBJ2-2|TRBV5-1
CASSGTGNTGELFF
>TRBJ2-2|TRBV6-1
CASKGSGELFF
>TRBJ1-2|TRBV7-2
CASNQGAGYGYTF
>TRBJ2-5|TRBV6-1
CASSRPGVQETQYF
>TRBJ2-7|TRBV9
CASSPRTGITHEQYF
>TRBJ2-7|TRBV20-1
CSARQGAGEQYF
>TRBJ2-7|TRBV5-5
CASSFDRGYEQYF
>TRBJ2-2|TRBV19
CACAGQNTGELFF
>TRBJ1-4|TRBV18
CASSPSTDLYEKLFF
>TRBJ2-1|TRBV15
CATSRIGGNEQFF
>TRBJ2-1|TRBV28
CASSIPNRATVF
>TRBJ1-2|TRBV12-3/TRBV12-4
CASSPTGEVYGYTF
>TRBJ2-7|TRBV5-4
CASSLQGPSYEQYF
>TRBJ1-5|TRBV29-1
CSAATGTGNQPQHF
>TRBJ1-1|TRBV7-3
CASSYGLSSDAFF
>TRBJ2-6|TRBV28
CASKVGVTGANVLTF
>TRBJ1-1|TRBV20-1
CSARWARGTEAFF